The present T cell receptor (beta chain) was sequenced within a study of cytomegalovirus exposure and HLA in healthy donors. A remark on this clone: Antigen unknown.

The PCR made use of 60 Vbeta and 13 Jbeta primers. Clones were read by immunoSEQ multiplex PCR, and TCRdb kept only the in-frame ones, dropping some. The table includes approximately 150,000 clones, 64% detected once. Whole-study findings and limits: In vitro experiments confirmed that three CMV-associated chains were specific for CMV antigens. Later analysis identified over 15,000 TCR beta sequences associated with HLA alleles, using a false discovery rate threshold of 0.05. According to the study, roughly 180 TCR beta chains were cytomegalovirus-associated.

CDR3 length: 11 amino acids. CDR1 and CDR2 from the germline V gene are SNHLY and FYNNEI. The germline V and J ends were trimmed by 7 bases and 5 bases, with 7 bases remaining between them. The rearrangement uses TRBV2 and TRBJ2-3; unclear D gene. The sample comprised PBMCs. The receptor comes from a woman in her twenties or thirties in good health and CMV-seropositive. DNA for the CDR3: TGTGCCAGCATCCTCGGAGATACGCAGTATTTT. Protein product: CASILGDTQYF.